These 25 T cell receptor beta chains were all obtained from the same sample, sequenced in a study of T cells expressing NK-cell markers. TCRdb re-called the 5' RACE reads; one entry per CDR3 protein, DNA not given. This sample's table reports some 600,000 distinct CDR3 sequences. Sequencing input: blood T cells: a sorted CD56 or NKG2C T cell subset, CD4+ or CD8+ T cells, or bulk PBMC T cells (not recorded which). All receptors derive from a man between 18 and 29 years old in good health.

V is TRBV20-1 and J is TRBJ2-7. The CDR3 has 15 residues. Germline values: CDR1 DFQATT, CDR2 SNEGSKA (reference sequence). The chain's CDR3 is CSARERRVSTYEQYF.

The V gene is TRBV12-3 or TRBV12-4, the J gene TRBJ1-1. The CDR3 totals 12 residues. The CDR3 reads CASRRTSGEAFF.

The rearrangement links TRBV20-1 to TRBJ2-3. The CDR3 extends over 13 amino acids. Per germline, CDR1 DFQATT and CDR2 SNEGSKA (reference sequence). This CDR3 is CSADDTRTDTQYF.

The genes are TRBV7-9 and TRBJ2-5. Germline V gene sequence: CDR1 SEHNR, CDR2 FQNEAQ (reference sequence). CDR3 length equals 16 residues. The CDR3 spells CASSLPGGPTQETQYF.

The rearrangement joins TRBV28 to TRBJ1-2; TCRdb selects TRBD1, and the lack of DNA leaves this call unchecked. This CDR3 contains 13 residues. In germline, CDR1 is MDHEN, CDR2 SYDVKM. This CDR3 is CASSRDTNYGYTF.

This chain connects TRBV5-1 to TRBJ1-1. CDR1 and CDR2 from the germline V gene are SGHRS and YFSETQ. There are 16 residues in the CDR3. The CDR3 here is CASSTGRVGVNTEAFF.

CDR3 residues: CASSLGTSGRSSGELFF. This sequence joins TRBV5-1 and TRBJ2-2; the TCRdb call, TRBD2, lacks DNA for checking. The CDR3 is 17 residues long. Germline V CDR1 and CDR2: SGHRS, YFSETQ.

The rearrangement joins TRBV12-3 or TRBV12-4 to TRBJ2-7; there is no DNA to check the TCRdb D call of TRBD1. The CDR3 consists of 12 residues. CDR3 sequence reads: CASSPLQGISHF.

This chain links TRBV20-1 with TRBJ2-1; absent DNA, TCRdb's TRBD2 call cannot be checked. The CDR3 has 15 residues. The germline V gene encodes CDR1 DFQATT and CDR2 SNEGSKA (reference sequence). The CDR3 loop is CSANHPSGPDNEQFF.

This chain's CDR3 is CASSLVTGGFVETQYF. This chain uses TRBV6-1 with TRBJ2-5; the TCRdb D gene call, TRBD1, has no DNA to confirm it. The CDR3 spans 16 residues. Germline-derived CDR1 and CDR2 are MNHNS and SASEGT.

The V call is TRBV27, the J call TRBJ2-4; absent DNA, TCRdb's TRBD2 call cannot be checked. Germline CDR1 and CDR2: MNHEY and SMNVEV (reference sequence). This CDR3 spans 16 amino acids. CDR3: CASSLEGLGAKNIQYF.

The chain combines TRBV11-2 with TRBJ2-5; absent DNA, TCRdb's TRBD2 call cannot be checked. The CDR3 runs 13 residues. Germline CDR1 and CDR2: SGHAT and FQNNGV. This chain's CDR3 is CASSAEENGALNF.

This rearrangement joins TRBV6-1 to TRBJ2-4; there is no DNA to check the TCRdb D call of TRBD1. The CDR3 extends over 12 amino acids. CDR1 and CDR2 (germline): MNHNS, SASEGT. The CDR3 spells CASSEQGGIQYF.

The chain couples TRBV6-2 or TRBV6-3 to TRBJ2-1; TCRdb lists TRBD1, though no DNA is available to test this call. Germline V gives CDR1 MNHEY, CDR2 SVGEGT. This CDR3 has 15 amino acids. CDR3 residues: CASRKSGQGNNEQFF.

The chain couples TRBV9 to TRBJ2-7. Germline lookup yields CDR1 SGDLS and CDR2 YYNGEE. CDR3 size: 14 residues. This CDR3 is CASSVAGGPYEQYF.

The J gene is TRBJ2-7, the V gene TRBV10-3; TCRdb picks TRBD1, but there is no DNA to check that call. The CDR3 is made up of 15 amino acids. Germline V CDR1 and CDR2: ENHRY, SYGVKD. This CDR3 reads CAITAGQEPPYEQYF.

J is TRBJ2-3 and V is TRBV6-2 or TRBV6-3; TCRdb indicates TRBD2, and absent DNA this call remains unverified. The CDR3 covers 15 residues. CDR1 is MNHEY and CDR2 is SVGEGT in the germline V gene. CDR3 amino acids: CASSYLAPSTDTQYF.

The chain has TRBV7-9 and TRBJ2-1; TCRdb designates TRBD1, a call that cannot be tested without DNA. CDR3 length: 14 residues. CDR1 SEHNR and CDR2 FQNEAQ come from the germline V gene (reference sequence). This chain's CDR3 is CASSFAPRGHEQFF.

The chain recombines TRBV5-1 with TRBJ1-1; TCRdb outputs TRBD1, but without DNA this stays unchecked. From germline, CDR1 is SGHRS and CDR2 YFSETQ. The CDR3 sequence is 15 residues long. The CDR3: CASSSVAGADTEAFF.

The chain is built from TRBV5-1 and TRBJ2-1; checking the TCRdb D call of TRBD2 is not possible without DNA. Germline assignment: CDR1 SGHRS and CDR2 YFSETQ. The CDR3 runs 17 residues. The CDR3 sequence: CASSLGPASSQPNEQFF.

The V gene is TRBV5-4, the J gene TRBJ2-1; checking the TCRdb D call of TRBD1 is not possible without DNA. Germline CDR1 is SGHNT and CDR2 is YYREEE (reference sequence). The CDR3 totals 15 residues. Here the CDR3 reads CVAGKETISYNEQFF.

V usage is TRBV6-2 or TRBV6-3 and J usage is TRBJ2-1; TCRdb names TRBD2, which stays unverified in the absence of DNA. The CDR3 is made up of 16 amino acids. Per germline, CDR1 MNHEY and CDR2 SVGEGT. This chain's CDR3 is CASSYGLAGGNNEQFF.

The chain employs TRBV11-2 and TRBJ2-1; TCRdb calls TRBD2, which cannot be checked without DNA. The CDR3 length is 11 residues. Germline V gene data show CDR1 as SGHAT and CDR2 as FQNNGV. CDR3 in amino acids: CASSRGGKQFF.

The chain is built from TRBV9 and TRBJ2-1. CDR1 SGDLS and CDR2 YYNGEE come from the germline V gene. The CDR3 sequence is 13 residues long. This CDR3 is CASSSSRIGEQFF.

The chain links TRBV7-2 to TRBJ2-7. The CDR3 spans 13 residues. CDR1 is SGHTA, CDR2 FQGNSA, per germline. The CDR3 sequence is CASSLYRRSEQYF.